Presented here are 26 T cell receptor beta chains from one specimen sequenced in a study of blood T cell repertoires in COVID-19 (dated by TCRdb to 2020 to 2022). The library was built by means of the immunoSEQ multiplex PCR assay. The table comes from immuneACCESS by way of TCRdb, which keeps in-frame sequences with V and J called. Part of the clones is missing from these tables; in studies checked, under half for an unresolved V gene and the rest for unknown reasons. This sample lists 50,000 to 75,000 clones; roughly nine tenths were detected once. The top ten hold roughly 8.6% of the sample. Source material: peripheral blood. These receptor sequences come from a human donor in a cohort sampled during active COVID-19.

This rearrangement joins TRBV9 to TRBJ2-7, with TRBD2 as a possible D gene (6 bases). Germline V gene data show CDR1 as SGDLS and CDR2 as YYNGEE. The CDR3 is 14 residues long. Trimming removed 4 bases at V and 6 bases at J, with 17 bases between. In DNA form, the CDR3 reads TGTGCCAGCAGCCAAACGACTAGTTTGTCCGAGCAGTACTTC. Its protein is CASSQTTSLSEQYF.

The V and J genes are TRBV11-3 and TRBJ2-1, with 7 bases identical to TRBD2. V lost 2 bases and J lost 9; bases outside the gene matches: 4. CDR3 size: 13 residues. Germline V gene sequence: CDR1 SGHNT, CDR2 YENEEA. CDR3 loop: CASSLISGGEQFF. CDR3 sequence (DNA): TGTGCCAGCAGCTTAATTTCGGGGGGTGAGCAGTTCTTC.

V usage is TRBV9 and J usage is TRBJ2-6; no clear D gene. The V and J ends lost 6 bases and 0 bases respectively, with 4 bases between them. Germline V gene data show CDR1 as SGDLS and CDR2 as YYNGEE. This CDR3 comprises 13 residues. CDR3 amino acids: CASTRSGANVLTF. In DNA form, the CDR3 reads TGTGCCAGCACCCGCTCTGGGGCCAACGTCCTGACTTTC.

This chain connects TRBV7-9 to TRBJ2-2; TRBD1 aligns across 7 bases. J lost 2 bases, V lost 5 bases, and 8 bases had no gene match. CDR3 length: 16 residues. CDR1 SEHNR and CDR2 FQNEAQ come from the germline V gene (reference sequence). The CDR3 DNA is TGTGCCAGCAGCCCCCCGGGACAGCCTAACACCGGGGAGCTGTTTTTT. It specifies CASSPPGQPNTGELFF.

This clone occurred a few times. The chain has TRBV10-3 and TRBJ2-1, with 7 bases matching TRBD2. Unmatched junction bases numbered 10, after V lost 10 bases and J lost 4 bases. The CDR3 is 14 amino acids. The germline CDR1 and CDR2 sequences are ENHRY and SYGVKD. The CDR3 is CATSQGLKYNEQFF. The CDR3, as DNA: TGTGCCACCTCTCAGGGACTAAAATACAATGAGCAGTTCTTC.

The chain carries TRBV18 and TRBJ1-4, with D perhaps matching TRBD1 (6 bases). This CDR3 comprises 16 residues. Germline CDR1 is KGHSH and CDR2 is LQKENI. V was pared by 1 base and J by 2 bases, with 11 bases between. Here the CDR3 reads CASSPQKQGTNEKLFF. The CDR3 region has the DNA TGTGCCAGCTCACCACAGAAACAGGGTACTAATGAAAAACTGTTTTTT.

This chain connects TRBV11-2 to TRBJ2-1; TRBD2 agrees at 7 bases. After removal of 1 base from V and 7 bases from J, the junction contained 10 bases not matched to a gene. Germline CDR1 is SGHAT and CDR2 is FQNNGV. This CDR3 has 16 residues. The CDR3 DNA follows: TGTGCCAGCAGCTTAGTTAGTAGCGGGCGGGGGAATGAGCAGTTCTTC. This gives the protein CASSLVSSGRGNEQFF.

The sample holds one count of this clone. V and J are TRBV5-4 and TRBJ2-1; TRBD2 might be the D (5 bases). V lost 6 bases, J lost 4 bases, and 17 bases lay in between. Germline assignment: CDR1 SGHNT and CDR2 YYREEE (reference sequence). The CDR3 extends over 15 amino acids. The CDR3 loop is CASNLPGTAYNEQFF. The DNA of the CDR3 is TGTGCCAGCAACTTACCGGGAACCGCGTACAATGAGCAGTTCTTC.

About this clone itself: A read error may produce the germline difference seen at one junction end. V is TRBV9 and J is TRBJ1-2; the D gene is possibly TRBD1 (5 bases). Germline V gene sequence: CDR1 SGDLS, CDR2 YYNGEE. CDR3 length: 14 amino acids. DNA for the CDR3: TGTGCCAGCAGCGTACAGGGTGGCAACTATGGCCACACCTTC. It is translated as CASSVQGGNYGHTF.

V usage is TRBV10-1 and J usage is TRBJ1-1, with D unresolved. V lost 6 bases to trimming and J lost 1 base, with 9 bases between them. The CDR3 spans 13 residues. Germline V lookup: CDR1 WNHNN, CDR2 SYGVQD (reference sequence). For the CDR3, the DNA is TGCGCCAGCAGGCGGTTACCGAACACTGAAGCTTTCTTT. As protein: CASRRLPNTEAFF.

The V gene is TRBV6-5, the J gene TRBJ1-5; weak D call: TRBD1 (5 bases). Trimming took 9 bases from V and 0 from J, leaving 9 bases between them. This CDR3 region has 13 residues. Per germline, CDR1 MNHEY and CDR2 SVGAGI. CDR3 in amino acids: CARRQPSNQPQHF. CDR3 DNA sequence: TGTGCCAGGCGACAGCCTAGCAATCAGCCCCAGCATTTT.

This rearrangement joins TRBV15 to TRBJ2-1, with unresolved D. Between the trimmed V and J ends, which lost 3 bases and 2 bases, there was a span of 11 bases. The CDR3 is 15 residues long. From germline, CDR1 is LNHNV and CDR2 YYDKDF (reference sequence). CDR3 in amino acids: CATSSRPDTYNEQFF. The CDR3 DNA reads as TGTGCCACCAGCAGTCGCCCAGATACCTACAATGAGCAGTTCTTC.

The chain combines TRBV5-5 with TRBJ2-3, with D possibly being TRBD1 (5 bases). The germline V gene encodes CDR1 SGHKS and CDR2 YYEKEE (reference sequence). This CDR3 has 15 residues. V lost 1 base and J lost 1, with 10 bases in between. DNA for the CDR3: TGTGCCAGCAGCTTGAGGACATTGGGCACAGATACGCAGTATTTT. Protein sequence: CASSLRTLGTDTQYF.

The chain has TRBV5-1 and TRBJ2-5, with TRBD2 matching 11 bases. The CDR3 consists of 18 residues. In germline, CDR1 is SGHRS, CDR2 YFSETQ. Losses at the gene ends were 0 bases for V and 4 bases for J; bases not matched to a gene: 11. The CDR3 region is CASSLGGTSGAPLETQYF. The CDR3 nucleotides are TGCGCCAGCAGCTTGGGAGGGACTAGCGGAGCACCCCTAGAGACCCAGTACTTC.

The rearrangement uses TRBV5-8 and TRBJ1-4; D gene ambiguous. V lost 0 bases to trimming and J lost 0 bases, with 9 bases between them. Germline V gene sequence: CDR1 SGHTS, CDR2 YDEGEE. CDR3 size: 16 residues. The CDR3 reads CASSLAGGATNEKLFF. In DNA form, the CDR3 reads TGTGCCAGCAGCTTGGCTGGTGGAGCAACTAATGAAAAACTGTTTTTT.

This clone was observed a handful of times. V is TRBV5-1 and J is TRBJ1-4; D might be TRBD1 (5 bases). The CDR3 sequence is 15 residues long. V shed 1 base and J shed 8 bases, with 15 bases lying between them. From germline, CDR1 is SGHRS and CDR2 YFSETQ. The CDR3 spells CASSLSFRGEEKLFF. The CDR3 bases are TGCGCCAGCAGCTTGAGCTTTCGGGGGGAAGAAAAACTGTTTTTT.

V and J are TRBV4-3 and TRBJ2-1; 11 bases line up with TRBD2. The germline V gene has CDR1 LGHNA and CDR2 YSLEER. CDR3 length: 16 residues. Trimming cost V 4 bases and J 8 bases; bases outside gene matches: 10. CDR3 coding DNA: TGCGCCAGCAGCCGGGACCTAGCGGGGGGCGGGGATGAGCAGTTCTTC. Translated, it gives CASSRDLAGGGDEQFF.

The chain is built from TRBV28 and TRBJ2-2; D uncertain. The CDR3 contains 14 residues. Germline assignment: CDR1 MDHEN and CDR2 SYDVKM. The V end lost 3 bases, the J end lost 5 bases, and 10 bases lay between the germline ends. The CDR3: CASSFGRWTGELFF. The CDR3 coding sequence is TGTGCCAGCAGTTTTGGCAGGTGGACCGGGGAGCTGTTTTTT. The full variable domain, rest sourced from reference TRBV28 and TRBJ2-2, is DVKVTQSSRYLVKRTGEKVFLECVQDMDHENMFWYRQDPGLGLRLIYFSYDVKMKEKGDIPEGYSVSREKKERFSLILESASTNQTSMYLCASSFGRWTGELFFGEGSRLTVL.

Regarding this clone: Other DNA sequences in this specimen translate into the identical CDR3. V gene TRBV5-1 combines with J gene TRBJ2-7; 7 bases align to TRBD2. After removal of 0 bases from V and 5 bases from J, the junction contained 8 bases not matched to a gene. The CDR3 totals 15 residues. Germline-derived CDR1 and CDR2 are SGHRS and YFSETQ. CDR3 sequence reads: CASSLVGGVGDEQYF. In nucleotides, the CDR3 is TGCGCCAGCAGCTTGGTGGGGGGGGTTGGCGACGAGCAGTACTTC.

V usage is TRBV27 and J usage is TRBJ1-2, with 10 bases matching TRBD1. CDR3 length equals 15 residues. Germline V gene sequence: CDR1 MNHEY, CDR2 SMNVEV (reference sequence). Trimming took 3 bases from V and 8 from J; bases not matched to a gene: 9. DNA for the CDR3: TGTGCCAGCAGTTTGGGACAGGGGTTCCCCTACGGCTACACCTTC. Its protein product is CASSLGQGFPYGYTF.

This chain links TRBV19 with TRBJ2-7, with D possibly matching TRBD1 (6 bases). Looked up from germline, CDR1 is LNHDA and CDR2 is SQIVND (reference sequence). Trimming left V 5 bases short and J 6 bases short, with 17 bases between. The CDR3 totals 14 residues. The CDR3 DNA follows: TGTGCCAGTAGTCACGGGACACTAGACGGCGAGCAGTACTTC. Translation gives CASSHGTLDGEQYF.

This chain joins TRBV18 and TRBJ1-3; no definite D call. CDR1 KGHSH and CDR2 LQKENI come from the germline V gene. The CDR3 has 13 residues. The V and J ends lost 7 bases and 4 bases respectively, with 11 bases between them. This CDR3 reads CASFTDFGNTIYF. CDR3 DNA sequence: TGTGCCAGCTTTACAGATTTCGGAAACACCATATATTTT. The full variable domain, rest sourced from reference TRBV18 and TRBJ1-3, is NAGVMQNPRHLVRRRGQEARLRCSPMKGHSHVYWYRQLPEEGLKFMVYLQKENIIDESGMPKERFSAEFPKEGPSILRIQQVVRGDSAAYFCASFTDFGNTIYFGEGSWLTVV.

V gene TRBV3-1 (or the pseudogene TRBV3-2) combines with J gene TRBJ2-3; TRBD2 aligns across 11 bases. Unmatched junction bases numbered 3, after V lost 2 bases and J lost 5 bases. The CDR3 contains 15 residues. The germline V gene has CDR1 LGHDT and CDR2 YNNKEL (reference sequence). In nucleotides, the CDR3 is TGTGCCAGCAGCCAAAGACTAGCGGGGATAGATACGCAGTATTTT. Its protein is CASSQRLAGIDTQYF.

This rearrangement joins TRBV5-1 to TRBJ2-2, with D possibly being TRBD2 (6 bases). The germline CDR1 and CDR2 sequences are SGHRS and YFSETQ. V lost 0 bases and J 2 bases, leaving 11 bases between the germline ends. The CDR3 has 16 amino acids. CDR3 nucleotides: TGCGCCAGCAGCTTGGGGCCGGGACTCAACACCGGGGAGCTGTTTTTT. Its translation: CASSLGPGLNTGELFF.

The chain joins TRBV5-1 to TRBJ2-2; 7 bases align to TRBD1. Trimming removed 2 bases from V and 0 bases from J; junction bases left unmatched: 13. Germline V gene sequence: CDR1 SGHRS, CDR2 YFSETQ. The CDR3 covers 19 residues. CDR3 bases: TGCGCCAGCAGCTTCGATACCTCGTTGACAGGGACGAACACCGGGGAGCTGTTTTTT. Translated, it gives CASSFDTSLTGTNTGELFF.

This chain links TRBV9 with TRBJ1-4; TRBD1 matches 8 bases. CDR3 length equals 16 residues. The ends lost 3 bases at V and 0 bases at J; junction bases unmatched: 4. Per the germline V gene, CDR1 is SGDLS and CDR2 is YYNGEE. Here the CDR3 reads CASSGGQAATNEKLFF. The CDR3 coding sequence is TGTGCCAGCAGCGGGGGACAGGCGGCAACTAATGAAAAACTGTTTTTT.